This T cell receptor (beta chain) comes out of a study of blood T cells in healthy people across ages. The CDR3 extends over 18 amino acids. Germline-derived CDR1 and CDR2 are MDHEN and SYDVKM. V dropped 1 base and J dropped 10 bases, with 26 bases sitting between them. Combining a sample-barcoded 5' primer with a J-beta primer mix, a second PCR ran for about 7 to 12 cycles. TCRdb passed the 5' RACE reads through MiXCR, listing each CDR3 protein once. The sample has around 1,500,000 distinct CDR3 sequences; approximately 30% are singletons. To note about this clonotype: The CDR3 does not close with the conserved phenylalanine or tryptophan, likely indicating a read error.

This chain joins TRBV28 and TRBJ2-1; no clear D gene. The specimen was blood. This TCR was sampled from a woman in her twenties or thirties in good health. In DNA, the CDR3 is TGTGCCAGCAGTTTATTCCCGAAAAAACCCCGGCGGACCGAAGAGCAGTTCGTC. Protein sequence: CASSLFPKKPRRTEEQFV.